The rows below give T cell receptor beta chains drawn from one sample of a study of OX40 agonist ivuxolimab in advanced cancers. Only in-frame clones appear in the TCRdb table, and some are missing; sequencing was by immunoSEQ multiplex PCR. The repertoire has tens of thousands of clones, more than 85% of them found once; the top ten carry roughly 28%. The source material was CD4+ or CD8+ T cells sorted from blood, sampled in a trial of the OX40 agonist ivuxolimab. Every receptor here comes from an adult with an advanced solid tumor such as melanoma, head and neck, liver or kidney cancer. Each CDR3 is given with its conserved first and last residue. Fields, in order: J gene, CDR3 length, D gene, V gene, clone size, CDR3 protein, CDR3 DNA. The D gene is left open where the match is weak. Where a row states a size, it is once, few, many or the class of an expanded clone; other rows omit it.

j_call: TRBJ2-3
cdr3_length: 15
d_call: TRBD2
v_call: TRBV2
clone_size: NA
cdr3_aa: CASSESGSRSDTQYF
cdr3_nt: TGTGCCAGCAGTGAAAGCGGGAGTAGGTCAGATACGCAGTATTTT

j_call: TRBJ1-2
cdr3_length: 16
d_call: NA
v_call: TRBV7-9
clone_size: NA
cdr3_aa: CASSLGPGPSRYGYTF
cdr3_nt: TGTGCCAGCAGCTTAGGGCCGGGACCCTCCCGATATGGCTACACCTTC

j_call: TRBJ2-5
cdr3_length: 15
d_call: TRBD1
v_call: TRBV29-1
clone_size: NA
cdr3_aa: CSVEGQGASGETQYF
cdr3_nt: TGCAGCGTTGAGGGACAGGGGGCGTCCGGAGAGACCCAGTACTTC

j_call: TRBJ2-2
cdr3_length: 18
d_call: TRBD1
v_call: TRBV6-1
clone_size: NA
cdr3_aa: CASSEGSGTGELAGELFF
cdr3_nt: TGTGCCAGCAGTGAAGGCTCGGGGACAGGGGAGTTGGCCGGGGAGCTGTTTTTT

j_call: TRBJ1-3
cdr3_length: 19
d_call: NA
v_call: TRBV7-8
clone_size: NA
cdr3_aa: CASSPIRANGADSGNTIYF
cdr3_nt: TGTGCCAGCAGCCCGATTAGGGCCAACGGGGCCGACTCTGGAAACACCATATATTTT

j_call: TRBJ1-3
cdr3_length: 12
d_call: NA
v_call: TRBV27
clone_size: NA
cdr3_aa: CASSSYGDTIYF
cdr3_nt: TGTGCCAGCAGTTCCTATGGGGACACCATATATTTT

j_call: TRBJ2-7
cdr3_length: 14
d_call: NA
v_call: TRBV27
clone_size: NA
cdr3_aa: CASSFGGSPSEQYF
cdr3_nt: TGTGCCAGCAGTTTTGGGGGGAGCCCCTCGGAGCAGTACTTC

j_call: TRBJ1-5
cdr3_length: 16
d_call: NA
v_call: TRBV6-5
clone_size: NA
cdr3_aa: CASSYSAGNSNQPQHF
cdr3_nt: TGTGCCAGCAGTTACTCGGCAGGTAATAGCAATCAGCCCCAGCATTTT

j_call: TRBJ2-3
cdr3_length: 14
d_call: NA
v_call: TRBV6-1
clone_size: once
cdr3_aa: CASRNTGEGYTQYF
cdr3_nt: TGTGCCAGCAGGAACACAGGGGAGGGATATACGCAGTATTTT

j_call: TRBJ1-3
cdr3_length: 14
d_call: NA
v_call: TRBV28
clone_size: NA
cdr3_aa: CAVRRGISGNTIYF
cdr3_nt: TGTGCCGTCCGCCGGGGGATCTCTGGAAACACCATATATTTT